These T cell receptor beta chains were read from a single sample in a study of cytomegalovirus exposure and HLA in healthy donors. Data came from immunoSEQ multiplex PCR; TCRdb stores just in-frame clones and leaves some out. Counted here are 120,000 or so clones, about 8% occurring once; the ten biggest clones make up 6%. The material sequenced was PBMCs. The receptors derive from a woman between 40 and 55 years old in good health and CMV-seropositive. Both conserved end residues are part of each CDR3. Each record gives: clone size, D gene, V gene, J gene, CDR3 DNA, CDR3 protein. D genes are given only for firm matches. Clone size is stated in some rows and not others, as once, few, many or a class when expanded.

size: few; D: -; V: TRBV21-1; J: TRBJ1-2; DNA: TGTGCCAGCAGGGGACAGAACTATGGCTACACCTTC; CDR3: CASRGQNYGYTF
size: few; D: TRBD1; V: TRBV7-8; J: TRBJ2-5; DNA: TGTGCCAGCAGCCCCCCCGGCGACAGGGTCCAAGAGACCCAGTACTTC; CDR3: CASSPPGDRVQETQYF
size: -; D: -; V: TRBV7-9; J: TRBJ1-1; DNA: TGTGCCAGCAGCTTAGCCTCCACTGAAGCTTTCTTT; CDR3: CASSLASTEAFF
size: few; D: TRBD2; V: TRBV11-3; J: TRBJ2-5; DNA: TGTGCCAGCAGCCGAGCGGGGGGCCGCCAAGAGACCCAGTACTTC; CDR3: CASSRAGGRQETQYF
size: -; D: -; V: TRBV28; J: TRBJ2-5; DNA: TGTGCCAGCAGTTTATGGCGGCAGGGGGGAGAGACCCAGTACTTC; CDR3: CASSLWRQGGETQYF
size: few; D: TRBD2; V: TRBV7-9; J: TRBJ2-7; DNA: TGTGCCAGCAGCTTAGGAATAAGCGGGGGCTCCTACGAGCAGTACTTC; CDR3: CASSLGISGGSYEQYF
size: few; D: TRBD1; V: TRBV5-1; J: TRBJ2-5; DNA: TGCGCCAGCAGCCCCTTATGGGACAGGGACACCTTGGTCGAGACCCAGTACTTC; CDR3: CASSPLWDRDTLVETQYF
size: -; D: -; V: TRBV29-1; J: TRBJ2-1; DNA: TGCAGCGTTGAATTTGGCAGGGATTTGTCCTACAATGAGCAGTTCTTC; CDR3: CSVEFGRDLSYNEQFF
size: -; D: -; V: TRBV5-1; J: TRBJ2-7; DNA: TGCGCCAGCCAGATAGGGGACAACAGTGGAGAGCAGTACTTC; CDR3: CASQIGDNSGEQYF
size: -; D: -; V: TRBV28; J: TRBJ1-2; DNA: TGTGCCAGCAGTTTATCCCAGTCGGGTGGCTACACCTTC; CDR3: CASSLSQSGGYTF
size: few; D: TRBD2; V: TRBV30; J: TRBJ2-3; DNA: TGTGCCTGGGCAAGCGGGGGGGAAAATACGCAGTATTTT; CDR3: CAWASGGENTQYF
size: -; D: TRBD1; V: TRBV9; J: TRBJ1-1; DNA: TGTGCCAGCAGCATCCGTCCTGCCGGGACAGTGAACACTGAAGCTTTCTTT; CDR3: CASSIRPAGTVNTEAFF
size: few; D: -; V: TRBV2; J: TRBJ2-6; DNA: TGTGCCAGCAGTCCCCAAAGGGGCAATTCTGGGGCCAACGTCCTGACTTTC; CDR3: CASSPQRGNSGANVLTF
size: -; D: TRBD1; V: TRBV28; J: TRBJ2-3; DNA: TGTGCCAGCAGTTCTCCCGGGACAGGGGGCTACGGTACGCAGTATTTT; CDR3: CASSSPGTGGYGTQYF
size: few; D: -; V: TRBV7-9; J: TRBJ1-2; DNA: TGTGCCAGCAGCACCCGAGAGGTGAATGGCTACACCTTC; CDR3: CASSTREVNGYTF
size: -; D: -; V: TRBV5-1; J: TRBJ1-1; DNA: TGCGCCAGCAGCGCTGGGGGGGTGGACACTGAAGCTTTCTTT; CDR3: CASSAGGVDTEAFF
size: -; D: TRBD2; V: TRBV7-2; J: TRBJ2-2; DNA: TGTGCCAGCAGTCGAGGAAGCGGGGGGGCCCGGGAGCTGTTTTTT; CDR3: CASSRGSGGARELFF
size: few; D: -; V: TRBV30; J: TRBJ2-5; DNA: TGTGCCTGGGAAAGGACAGCGTACCAAGAGACCCAGTACTTC; CDR3: CAWERTAYQETQYF
size: -; D: -; V: TRBV7-6; J: TRBJ2-2; DNA: TGTGCCAGCAGCTCTGGAGACCCGCCGACCGGGGAGCTGTTTTTT; CDR3: CASSSGDPPTGELFF
size: few; D: TRBD1; V: TRBV29-1; J: TRBJ1-2; DNA: TGCAGCGCCCGGGACAGGGGGCGCCGCTCGGAGGGCTACACCTTC; CDR3: CSARDRGRRSEGYTF
size: -; D: TRBD1; V: TRBV29-1; J: TRBJ2-1; DNA: TGCAGCGTTGAGGCGACAGGGGCTCCCTTCTTC; CDR3: CSVEATGAPFF
size: -; D: -; V: TRBV28; J: TRBJ2-3; DNA: TGTGCCAGCAAACCGGTACGGGGGGCCTCTACAGATACGCAGTATTTT; CDR3: CASKPVRGASTDTQYF
size: -; D: TRBD1; V: TRBV27; J: TRBJ1-5; DNA: TGTGCCAGCAGTTTTACGGGACAGGGCGGTCAGCCCCAGCATTTT; CDR3: CASSFTGQGGQPQHF
size: -; D: TRBD1; V: TRBV4-1; J: TRBJ2-7; DNA: TGCGCCAGCAGCCAAGATGAGTCTTCAGAGGACAGGGGAAACTACGAGCAGTACTTC; CDR3: CASSQDESSEDRGNYEQYF
size: few; D: TRBD1; V: TRBV5-4; J: TRBJ2-5; DNA: TGTGCCAGCAGCTTGCAGGGGGCTTGGGAGACCCAGTACTTC; CDR3: CASSLQGAWETQYF
size: -; D: -; V: TRBV2; J: TRBJ2-1; DNA: TGTGCCAGCAGGACAGGAGTGGGCAATGAGCAGTTCTTC; CDR3: CASRTGVGNEQFF
size: -; D: -; V: TRBV7-8; J: TRBJ2-2; DNA: TGTGCCAGCAGCTTAGTTAGGGGTGGGACCGGGGAGCTGTTTTTT; CDR3: CASSLVRGGTGELFF